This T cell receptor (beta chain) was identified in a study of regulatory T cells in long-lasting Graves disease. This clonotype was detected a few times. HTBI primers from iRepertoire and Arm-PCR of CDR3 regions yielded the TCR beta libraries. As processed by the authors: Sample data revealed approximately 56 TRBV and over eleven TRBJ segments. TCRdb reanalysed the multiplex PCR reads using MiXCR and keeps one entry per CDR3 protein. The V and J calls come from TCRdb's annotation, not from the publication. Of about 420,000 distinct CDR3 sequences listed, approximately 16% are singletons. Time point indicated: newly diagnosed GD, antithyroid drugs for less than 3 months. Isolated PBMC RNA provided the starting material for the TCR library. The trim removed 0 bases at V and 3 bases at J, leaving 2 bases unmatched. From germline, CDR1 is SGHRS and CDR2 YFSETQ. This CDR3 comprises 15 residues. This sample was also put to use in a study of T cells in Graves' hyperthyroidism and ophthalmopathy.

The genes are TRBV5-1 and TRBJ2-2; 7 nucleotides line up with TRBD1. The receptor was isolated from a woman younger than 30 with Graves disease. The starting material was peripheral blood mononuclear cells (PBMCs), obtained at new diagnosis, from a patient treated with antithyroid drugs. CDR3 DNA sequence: TGCGCCAGCAGCTTGGGACAGGGACACACCGGGGAGCTGTTTTTT. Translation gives CASSLGQGHTGELFF.